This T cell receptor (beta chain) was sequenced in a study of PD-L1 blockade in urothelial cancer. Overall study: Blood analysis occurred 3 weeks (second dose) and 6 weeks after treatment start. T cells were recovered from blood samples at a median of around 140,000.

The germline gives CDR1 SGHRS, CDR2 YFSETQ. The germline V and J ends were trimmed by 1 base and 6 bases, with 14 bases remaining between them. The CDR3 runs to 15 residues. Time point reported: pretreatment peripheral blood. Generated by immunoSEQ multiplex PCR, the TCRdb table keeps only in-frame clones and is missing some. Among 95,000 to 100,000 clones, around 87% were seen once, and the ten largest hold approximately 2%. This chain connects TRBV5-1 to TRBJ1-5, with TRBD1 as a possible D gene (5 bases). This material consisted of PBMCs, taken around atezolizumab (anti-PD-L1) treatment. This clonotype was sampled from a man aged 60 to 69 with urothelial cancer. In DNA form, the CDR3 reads TGCGCCAGCAGCTTGTCCCCGGGGGAAAGTCAGCCCCAGCATTTT. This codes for CASSLSPGESQPQHF.